In this sample, the clone carrying this T cell receptor beta chain turned up many times. Its antigen is unknown. UMIs were added to TCR cDNA along with a universal primer site when it was made by 5'RACE template switching. TCRdb independently ran MiXCR on the 5' RACE reads; one entry per CDR3 protein. The table records 300,000 to 350,000 distinct CDR3 sequences, 3% to 4.5% of them present only once. V trimming: 5 bases; J trimming: 5 bases; junction bases outside the gene matches: 13. The CDR3 has 17 amino acids. The germline gives CDR1 SGHAT, CDR2 FQNNGV. This sample was taken from a study of T cells after yellow fever vaccination. General study points: Contaminating bulk clonotypes could be abundant in FACS-sorted repertoires.

The TCR originated in a man younger than 30 who received the YFV17D yellow fever vaccine. This sequence joins TRBV11-2 and TRBJ2-2; 8 bases are shared with TRBD2. This specimen was PBMCs, taken 5 days after the yellow fever booster vaccination. The CDR3 sequence is CASSPPVGGGRTGELFF. The CDR3 DNA reads TGTGCCAGCAGCCCGCCGGTCGGCGGGGGGAGGACCGGGGAGCTGTTTTTT.